This T cell receptor beta chain came from a study of blood T cell repertoires in COVID-19 (dated by TCRdb to the early 2020s). About the investigation overall: Collaborator samples came from the United States, Italy and Spain and covered acute and convalescent phases of COVID-19. The prospective study material was composed of cDNA or gDNA derived from T cells, B-cell-depleted T cells, or PBMCs. The repertoires were made available in a free public database intended to serve as a resource for research on the immune response to SARS-CoV-2. A de-identified subject ID, COVID-19 status, age in years and sex were almost always included in the sample metadata. Subjects who had been exposed to COVID-19, were actively infected with it, or had recovered from it provided the deeply sampled blood TCRbeta repertoires that made up the dataset. Samples were obtained from the ongoing ImmuneRACE study (first 160 participants) and from some 1,300 subjects provided by 6 global collaborators. Where available, HLA class I and class II types were obtained from metadata supplied by the sample provider rather than from assay-based typing. The full study reports these points: How much clinical and demographic metadata was included differed by source and by participant, and the metadata was provided uncurated.

Whole blood was collected in K2EDTA tubes by collaborating institutions according to the institutions' own protocols. Collaborator samples were shipped for TCRbeta analysis as frozen whole blood, isolated PBMCs, or DNA extracted from either sample type. TCRbeta CDR3 regions were amplified from genomic DNA using the immunoSEQ Assay, a bias-controlled multiplex PCR. The source study handled its data this way. Nucleated cell counts per sample were estimated from amplification of reference gene primers within the assay. To quantify the absolute abundance of each unique TCRbeta CDR3 rearrangement, sequence reads were collapsed and filtered. For each sample, productive Simpson clonality was calculated by taking the square root of Simpson's diversity index across productive rearrangements. TCRdb retrieved this table from immuneACCESS and kept in-frame rearrangements only. Not all clones are present; in checked studies, unresolved V genes account for under half, and no reason is known for the remainder. V, J and clone size are those of that table, while D and trimming were read from the DNA. The sample profile shows some 190,000 clones; about four fifths of them were found once. Jointly, the top ten make up about 7.2% of the sample.

In the case of this clone: Its antigen is not yet known. Base-call qualities are not available, and no considerably larger clone is one nucleotide away.

The germline V gene yields ENHRY for CDR1 and SYGVKD for CDR2. The CDR3 contains 16 residues, cysteine and phenylalanine counted. The read is trimmed to its CDR3 DNA, 48 bases read in frame from base 1. Unmatched junction bases come to 10, with V trimmed by 5 bases and J by 1 base. Material for sequencing was peripheral blood. Rearrangement joined TRBV10-3 to TRBJ1-1, with 7 bases in between that match TRBD1. The sequence came from a man aged 55 to 70 with acute or convalescent COVID-19. For the CDR3, the sequence is CAISPYTTGENTEAFF. DNA sequence: TGTGCCATCAGTCCGTACACCACAGGGGAGAACACTGAAGCTTTCTTT.